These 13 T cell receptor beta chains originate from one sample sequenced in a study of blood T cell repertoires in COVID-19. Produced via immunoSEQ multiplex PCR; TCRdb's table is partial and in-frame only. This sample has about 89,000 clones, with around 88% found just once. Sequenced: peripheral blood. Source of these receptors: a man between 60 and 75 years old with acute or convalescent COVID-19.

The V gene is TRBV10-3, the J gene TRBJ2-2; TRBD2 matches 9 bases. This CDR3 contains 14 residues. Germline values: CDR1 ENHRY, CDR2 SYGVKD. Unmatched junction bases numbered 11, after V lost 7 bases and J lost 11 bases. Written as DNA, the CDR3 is TGTGCCATCAAAGAGGCTAGCGGGAACCAAGAGCTGTTTTTT. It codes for CAIKEASGNQELFF.

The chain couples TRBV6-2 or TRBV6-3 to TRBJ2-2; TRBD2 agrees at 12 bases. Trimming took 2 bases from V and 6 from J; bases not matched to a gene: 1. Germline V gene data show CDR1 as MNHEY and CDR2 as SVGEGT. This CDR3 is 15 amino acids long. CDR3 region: CASSYLAGGSGELFF. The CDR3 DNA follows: TGTGCCAGCAGTTACCTAGCGGGAGGGTCCGGGGAGCTGTTTTTT.

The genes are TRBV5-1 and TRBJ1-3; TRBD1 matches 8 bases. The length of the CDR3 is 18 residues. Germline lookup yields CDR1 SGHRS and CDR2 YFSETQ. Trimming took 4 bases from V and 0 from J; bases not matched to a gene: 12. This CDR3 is CASSPILGTGSSGNTIYF. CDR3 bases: TGCGCCAGCAGCCCCATATTAGGGACAGGCAGCTCTGGAAACACCATATATTTT.

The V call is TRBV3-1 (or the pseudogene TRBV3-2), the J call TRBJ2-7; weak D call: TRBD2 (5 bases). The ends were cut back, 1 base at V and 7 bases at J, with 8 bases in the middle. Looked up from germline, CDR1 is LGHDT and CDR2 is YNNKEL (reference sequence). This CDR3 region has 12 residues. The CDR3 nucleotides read TGTGCCAGCAGCCAAGTAGGCGGGGAGCAGTACTTC. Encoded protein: CASSQVGGEQYF.

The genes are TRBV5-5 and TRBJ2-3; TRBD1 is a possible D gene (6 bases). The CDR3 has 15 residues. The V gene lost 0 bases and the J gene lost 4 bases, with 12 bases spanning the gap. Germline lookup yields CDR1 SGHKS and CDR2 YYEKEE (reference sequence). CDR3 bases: TGTGCCAGCAGCTTGGAATCAGGGGCGGCAGATACGCAGTATTTT. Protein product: CASSLESGAADTQYF.

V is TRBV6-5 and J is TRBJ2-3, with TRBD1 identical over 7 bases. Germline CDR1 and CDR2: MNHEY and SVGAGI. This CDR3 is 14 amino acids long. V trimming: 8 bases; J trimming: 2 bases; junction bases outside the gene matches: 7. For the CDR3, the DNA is TGTGCCAGCGCGAACAGGGGAACCACAGATACGCAGTATTTT. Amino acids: CASANRGTTDTQYF.

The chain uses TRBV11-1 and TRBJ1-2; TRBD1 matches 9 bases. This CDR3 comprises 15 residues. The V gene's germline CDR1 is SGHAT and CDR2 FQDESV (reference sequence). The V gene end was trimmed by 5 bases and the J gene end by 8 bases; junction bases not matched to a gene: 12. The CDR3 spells CASSPGTGLWGGYTF. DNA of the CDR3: TGTGCCAGCAGCCCGGGGACAGGGCTATGGGGCGGCTACACCTTC.

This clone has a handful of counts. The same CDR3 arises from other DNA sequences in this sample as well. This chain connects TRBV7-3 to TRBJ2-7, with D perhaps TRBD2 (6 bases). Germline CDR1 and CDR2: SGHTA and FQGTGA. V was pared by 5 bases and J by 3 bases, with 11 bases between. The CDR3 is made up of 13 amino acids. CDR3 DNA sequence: TGTGCCAGCAGCCCCGGGACTGGCTACGAGCAGTACTTC. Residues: CASSPGTGYEQYF.

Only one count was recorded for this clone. The CDR3 reads CASSIVQAGQPQHF. Written as DNA, the CDR3 is TGTGCCAGTAGTATCGTTCAGGCCGGTCAGCCCCAGCATTTT. V is TRBV19 and J is TRBJ1-5, with D hard to call. Germline CDR1 reads LNHDA; CDR2 reads SQIVND (reference sequence). Trimming cost V 3 bases and J 6 bases, with 12 bases left between them. The CDR3 sequence is 14 residues long.

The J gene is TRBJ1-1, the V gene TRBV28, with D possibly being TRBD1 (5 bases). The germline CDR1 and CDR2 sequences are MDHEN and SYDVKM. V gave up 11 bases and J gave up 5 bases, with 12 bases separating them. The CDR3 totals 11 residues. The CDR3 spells CAAQKGTEAFF. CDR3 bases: TGTGCCGCCCAGAAGGGGACTGAAGCTTTCTTT. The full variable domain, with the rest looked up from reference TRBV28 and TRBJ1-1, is DVKVTQSSRYLVKRTGEKVFLECVQDMDHENMFWYRQDPGLGLRLIYFSYDVKMKEKGDIPEGYSVSREKKERFSLILESASTNQTSMYLCAAQKGTEAFFGQGTRLTVV.

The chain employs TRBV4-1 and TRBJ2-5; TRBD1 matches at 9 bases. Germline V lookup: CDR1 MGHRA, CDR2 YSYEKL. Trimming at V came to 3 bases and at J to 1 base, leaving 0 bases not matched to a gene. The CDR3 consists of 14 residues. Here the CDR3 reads CASSQDRGQETQYF. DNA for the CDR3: TGCGCCAGCAGCCAGGACAGGGGCCAAGAGACCCAGTACTTC.

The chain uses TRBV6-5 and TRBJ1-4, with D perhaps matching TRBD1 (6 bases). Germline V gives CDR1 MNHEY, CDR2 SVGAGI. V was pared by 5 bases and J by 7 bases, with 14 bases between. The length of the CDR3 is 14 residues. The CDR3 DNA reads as TGTGCCAGCAGTCAACAGGGTGAGGGTGAAAAACTGTTTTTT. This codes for CASSQQGEGEKLFF.

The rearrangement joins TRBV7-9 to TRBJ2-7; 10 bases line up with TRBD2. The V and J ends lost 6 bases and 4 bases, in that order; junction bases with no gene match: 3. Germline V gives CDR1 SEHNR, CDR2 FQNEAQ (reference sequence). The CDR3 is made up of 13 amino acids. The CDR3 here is CASRAGGFYEQYF. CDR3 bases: TGTGCCAGCAGAGCGGGAGGGTTTTACGAGCAGTACTTC.